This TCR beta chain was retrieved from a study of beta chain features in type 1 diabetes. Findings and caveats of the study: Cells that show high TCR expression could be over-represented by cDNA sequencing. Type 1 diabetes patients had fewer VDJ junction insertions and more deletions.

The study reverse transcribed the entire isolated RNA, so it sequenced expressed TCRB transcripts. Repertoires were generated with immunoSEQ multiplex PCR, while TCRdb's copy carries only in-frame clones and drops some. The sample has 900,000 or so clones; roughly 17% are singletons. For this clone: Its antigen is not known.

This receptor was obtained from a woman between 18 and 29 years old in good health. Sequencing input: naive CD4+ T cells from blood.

The CDR3 is CASGGGSSYGYTF. As DNA, the CDR3 is TGTGCCAGCGGAGGGGGCTCGAGCTATGGCTACACCTTC. The genes are TRBV2 and TRBJ1-2; 7 bases line up with TRBD1. V shed 8 bases, J shed 4 bases, and the junction held 7 bases outside the gene matches. Germline V gene data show CDR1 as SNHLY and CDR2 as FYNNEI. There are 13 residues in the CDR3.